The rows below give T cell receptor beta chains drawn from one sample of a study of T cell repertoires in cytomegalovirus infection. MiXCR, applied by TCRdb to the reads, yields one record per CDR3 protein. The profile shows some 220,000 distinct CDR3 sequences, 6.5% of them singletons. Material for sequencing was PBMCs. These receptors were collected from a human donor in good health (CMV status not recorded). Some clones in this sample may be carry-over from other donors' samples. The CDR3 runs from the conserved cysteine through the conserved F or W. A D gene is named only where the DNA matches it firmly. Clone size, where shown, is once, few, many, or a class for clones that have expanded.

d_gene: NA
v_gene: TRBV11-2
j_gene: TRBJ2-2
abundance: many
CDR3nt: TGTGCCAGCAGCTGGCGGGGAAAGGGTGGGGAGCTGTTTTTT
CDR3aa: CASSWRGKGGELFF

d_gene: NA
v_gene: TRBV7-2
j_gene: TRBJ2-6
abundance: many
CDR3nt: TGTGCCAGCAGCACCAGGGCCTCCCTCATCTCTGGGGCCAACGTCCTGACTTTC
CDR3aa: CASSTRASLISGANVLTF

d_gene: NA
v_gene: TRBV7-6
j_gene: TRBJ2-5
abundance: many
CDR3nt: TGTGCCAGCAGCTCCCTCCAGGGGTTTGAGACCCAGTACTTC
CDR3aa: CASSSLQGFETQYF

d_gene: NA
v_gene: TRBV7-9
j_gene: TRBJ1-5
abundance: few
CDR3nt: TGTGCCAGCAGCGGCGGGGGGGGAGGTCAGCCCCAGCATTTT
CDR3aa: CASSGGGGGQPQHF

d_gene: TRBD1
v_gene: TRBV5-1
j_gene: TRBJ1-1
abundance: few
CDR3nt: TGCGCCAGCAGCACAACAACAGGGGTCAACACTGAAGCTTTCTTT
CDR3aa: CASSTTTGVNTEAFF

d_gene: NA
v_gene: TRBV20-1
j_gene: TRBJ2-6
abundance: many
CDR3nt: TGCAGTGCTGACCGACAGGCTGGGGCCAACGTCCTGACTTTC
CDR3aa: CSADRQAGANVLTF

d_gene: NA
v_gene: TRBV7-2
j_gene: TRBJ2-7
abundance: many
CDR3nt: TGTGCCAGCAGCTTCGCCCGGGGACCCTACGAGCAGTACTTC
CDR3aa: CASSFARGPYEQYF

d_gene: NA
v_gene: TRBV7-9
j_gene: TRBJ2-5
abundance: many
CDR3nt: TGTGCCAGCAGCTCAAGTCTTGGAACTAGCTTTCCCGAGACCCAGTACTTC
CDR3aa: CASSSSLGTSFPETQYF

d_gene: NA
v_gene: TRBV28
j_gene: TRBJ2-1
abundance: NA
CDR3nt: TGTGCCAGCAGTTTATTACGGGATGAGCAGCTCTTC
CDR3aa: CASSLLRDEQLF

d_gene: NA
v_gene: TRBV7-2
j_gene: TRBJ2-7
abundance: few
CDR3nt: TGTGCCAGCAGCTTAAGATTGGGACTCGACTACGAGCAGTACTTC
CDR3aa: CASSLRLGLDYEQYF

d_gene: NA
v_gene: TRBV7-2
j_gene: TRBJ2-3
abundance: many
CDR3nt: TGTGCCAGCAGCCCAGCAGATACGCAGTATTTT
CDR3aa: CASSPADTQYF

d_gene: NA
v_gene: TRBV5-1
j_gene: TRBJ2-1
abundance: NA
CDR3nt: TGCGCCAGCAGCTCGGGCCAGGTCAGGAACTACAATGAGCAGTTCTTC
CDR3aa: CASSSGQVRNYNEQFF

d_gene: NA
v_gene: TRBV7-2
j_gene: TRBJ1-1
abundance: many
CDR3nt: TGTGCCAGCAGCTTAGTTTCAGGGAACACTGAAGCTTTCTTT
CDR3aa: CASSLVSGNTEAFF

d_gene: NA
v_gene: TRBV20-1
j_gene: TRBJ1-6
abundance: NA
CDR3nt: TGCAGTGCTAGGGACGGAACGGAGACTTCACCCCTCCACTTT
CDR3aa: CSARDGTETSPLHF

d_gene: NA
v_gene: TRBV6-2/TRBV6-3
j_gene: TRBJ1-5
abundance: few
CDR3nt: TGTGCCAGCAGTTATGGGGGGACGCAGCCCCAGCATTTT
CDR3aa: CASSYGGTQPQHF

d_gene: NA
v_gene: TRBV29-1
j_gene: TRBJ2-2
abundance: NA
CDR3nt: TGCAGCGTCGACCAAGGAACTAACACCGGGGAGCTGTTTTTT
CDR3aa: CSVDQGTNTGELFF

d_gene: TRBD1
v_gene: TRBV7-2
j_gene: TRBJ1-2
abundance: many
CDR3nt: TGTGCCAGCAGCTTTTACCGGGACAGGGGGCTCTATGGCTACACCTTC
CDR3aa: CASSFYRDRGLYGYTF

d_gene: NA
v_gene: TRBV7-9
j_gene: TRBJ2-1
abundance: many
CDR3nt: TGTGCCAGCAGCTTAGTCGGATGGCCAAATGAGCAGTTCTTC
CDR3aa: CASSLVGWPNEQFF

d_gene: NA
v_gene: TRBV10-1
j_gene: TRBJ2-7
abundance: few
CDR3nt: TGCGCCAGCAGCTATACCTCCTACGAGCAGTACTTC
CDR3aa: CASSYTSYEQYF

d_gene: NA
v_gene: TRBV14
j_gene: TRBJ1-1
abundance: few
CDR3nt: TGTGCCAGCAGCCGATCACGAGGGGGCACTGAAGCTTTCTTT
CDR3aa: CASSRSRGGTEAFF

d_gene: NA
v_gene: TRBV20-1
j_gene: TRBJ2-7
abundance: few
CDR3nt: TGCAGTGCTAGTACCGGGACTGAAACCTACGAGCAGTACTTC
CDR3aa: CSASTGTETYEQYF

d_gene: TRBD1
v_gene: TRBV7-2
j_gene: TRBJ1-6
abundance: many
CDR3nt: TGTGCCAGCAGCTTAGGAGGGTTCCGACAGGGCCTTACACCCCTCCACTTT
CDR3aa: CASSLGGFRQGLTPLHF

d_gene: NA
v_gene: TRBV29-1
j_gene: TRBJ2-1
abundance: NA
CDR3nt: TGCAGCGTTGGGGGGGGCTCATGGGGTGAGCAGTTCTTC
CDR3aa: CSVGGGSWGEQFF

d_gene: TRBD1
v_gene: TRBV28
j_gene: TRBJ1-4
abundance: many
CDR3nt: TGTGCCAGCAGCCGGGACAGGGGTCAGAAACTGTTTTTT
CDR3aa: CASSRDRGQKLFF

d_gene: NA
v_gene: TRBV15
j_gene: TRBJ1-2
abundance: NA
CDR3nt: TGTGCCACCAGCAGGCTAACCGGGACTGCCTATGGCTACACCTTC
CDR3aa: CATSRLTGTAYGYTF

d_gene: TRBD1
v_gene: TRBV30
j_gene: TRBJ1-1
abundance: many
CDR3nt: TGTGCCCTACCCCGGGACAGGGACACTGAAGCTTTCTTT
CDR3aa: CALPRDRDTEAFF

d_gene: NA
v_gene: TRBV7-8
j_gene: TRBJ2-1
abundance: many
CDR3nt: TGTGCCAGCAGCACCGGGGATAATGAGCAGTTCTTC
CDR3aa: CASSTGDNEQFF

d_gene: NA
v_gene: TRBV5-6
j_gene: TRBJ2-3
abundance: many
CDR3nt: TGTGCCAGCAGCTCCGTCACCAGGGGCAAAGATACGCAGTATTTT
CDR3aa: CASSSVTRGKDTQYF

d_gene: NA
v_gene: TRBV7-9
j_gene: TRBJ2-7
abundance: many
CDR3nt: TGTGCCAGCAGCTTAGTAGGGGACTACGAGCAGTACTTC
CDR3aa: CASSLVGDYEQYF

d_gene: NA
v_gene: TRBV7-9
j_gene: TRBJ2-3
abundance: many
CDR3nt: TGTGCCAGCAGCTATCGGACAGTTGACGATACGCAGTATTTT
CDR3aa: CASSYRTVDDTQYF

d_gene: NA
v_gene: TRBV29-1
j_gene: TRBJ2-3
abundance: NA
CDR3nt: TGCAGCGTTGAAGGCCGGACCGATACGCAGTATTTT
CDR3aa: CSVEGRTDTQYF

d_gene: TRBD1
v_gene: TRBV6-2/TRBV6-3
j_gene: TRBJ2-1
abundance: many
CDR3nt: TGTGCCAGCAGTTCTCTCCCAGACAGGGGCCCTTACAATGAGCAGTTCTTC
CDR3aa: CASSSLPDRGPYNEQFF

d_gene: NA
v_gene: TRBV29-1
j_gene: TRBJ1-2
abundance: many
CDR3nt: TGCAGCGTCCCACACGGTTTATATGGCTACACCTTC
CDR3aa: CSVPHGLYGYTF

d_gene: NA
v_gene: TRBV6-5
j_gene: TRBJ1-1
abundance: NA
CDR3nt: TGTGCCAGCAGTTACTCGAAAACGGATATTATGGGTTTCCGGGACACTGAAGCTTTCTTT
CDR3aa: CASSYSKTDIMGFRDTEAFF

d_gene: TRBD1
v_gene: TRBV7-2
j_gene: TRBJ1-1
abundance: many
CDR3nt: TGTGCCAGCAGCTTAGATCCAGGGGGGAGATACACTGAAGCTTTCTTT
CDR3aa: CASSLDPGGRYTEAFF

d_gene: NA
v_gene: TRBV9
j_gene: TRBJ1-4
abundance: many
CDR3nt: TGTGCCAGCAGTGGGCCCGGAGGACTGTTTTTT
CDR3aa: CASSGPGGLFF

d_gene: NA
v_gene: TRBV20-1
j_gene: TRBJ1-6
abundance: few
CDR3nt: TGCAGTGCTAGAAGAGGGAACGAGTCACCCCTCCACTTT
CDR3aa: CSARRGNESPLHF